The rows below give T cell receptor beta chains drawn from one sample of a study of human versus mouse CDR3 diversity and MHC coevolution. Generated by immunoSEQ multiplex PCR, the TCRdb table keeps only in-frame clones and is missing some. The sample lists some 80,000 clones, roughly 92% occurring once. Input material: naive CD4+ T cells from blood. Receptor source: a person aged 25 to 69 in good health. The CDR3 runs from the conserved cysteine through the conserved F or W. The order of the fields is D gene, V gene, J gene, clone size, CDR3 DNA, CDR3 protein. A D gene is named only where the DNA matches it firmly. Rows may omit the clone size; those that give it use once, few, many or a size class.

.	TRBV27	TRBJ1-6	.	TGTGCCAGCAGTTTCTGGGGCCGTACCTATAATTCACCCCTCCACTTT	CASSFWGRTYNSPLHF
.	TRBV2	TRBJ2-3	.	TGTGCCAGCAGTGAATGGTTGACTCGCACAGATACGCAGTATTTT	CASSEWLTRTDTQYF
TRBD2	TRBV5-1	TRBJ2-3	.	TGCGCCAGCAGCTGGGGGACTAGCGGGGGCACAGATACGCAGTATTTT	CASSWGTSGGTDTQYF
TRBD2	TRBV7-7	TRBJ2-3	.	TGTGCCAGCAGCGTAGGGACTAGCGGGGTCACAGATACGCAGTATTTT	CASSVGTSGVTDTQYF
.	TRBV6-6	TRBJ1-1	.	TGTGCCAGCAGTTACTCGATGCAGGGGCACACTGAAGCTTTCTTT	CASSYSMQGHTEAFF
TRBD2	TRBV5-1	TRBJ2-2	.	TGCGCCAGCAGCGCCGGGACTAGCGGGAGGATAGAAGCGAACACCGGGGAGCTGTTTTTT	CASSAGTSGRIEANTGELFF
TRBD2	TRBV5-1	TRBJ2-1	.	TGCGCCAGCAGCTTGGGTCCGGCGGGGGGTTACAATGAGCAGTTCTTC	CASSLGPAGGYNEQFF
.	TRBV30	TRBJ2-3	few	TGTGCCTGGGGACTGACGGGGGTCGGCACAGATACGCAGTATTTT	CAWGLTGVGTDTQYF
.	TRBV7-9	TRBJ1-1	.	TGTGCCCCAAGTCAAAGCCAGGGACAATTGAACACTGAAGCTTTCTTT	CAPSQSQGQLNTEAFF
.	TRBV30	TRBJ1-5	once	TGTGCCTGGAGTATGGCCAGGGGAAATCAGCCCCAGCATTTT	CAWSMARGNQPQHF
TRBD1	TRBV27	TRBJ2-7	.	TGTGCCAGCAGTCCAGGGGACAGGGAGCACGAGCAGTACTTC	CASSPGDREHEQYF
.	TRBV6-6	TRBJ2-5	.	TGTGCCAGCAGCCTAGTTATCGGTGAGACCCAGTACTTC	CASSLVIGETQYF
.	TRBV5-1	TRBJ1-2	.	TGCGCCAGCAGCCGGGAGGGGACAAACTATGGCTACACCTTC	CASSREGTNYGYTF
.	TRBV6-1	TRBJ1-5	once	TGTGCCAGCAGGCAAACAAGTAGCAATCAGCCCCAGCATTTT	CASRQTSSNQPQHF
TRBD1	TRBV5-8	TRBJ1-5	few	TGTGCCATCCGAGGGACAGGGGGTAGCAATCAGCCCCAGCATTTT	CAIRGTGGSNQPQHF
.	TRBV28	TRBJ1-3	few	TGTGCCAGCAGTCTCCCCCGGGGGGCGAGTATAAACACCATATATTTT	CASSLPRGASINTIYF
TRBD1	TRBV10-3	TRBJ1-2	few	TGTGCCATCAGTTCCCAGCCGGGACAGAACTATGGCTACACCTTC	CAISSQPGQNYGYTF
TRBD1	TRBV30	TRBJ1-5	.	TGTGCCTGGAGTTCCCAGACAGGGAGGCGTCAGCCCCAGCATTTT	CAWSSQTGRRQPQHF
TRBD2	TRBV7-2	TRBJ2-2	.	TGTGCCAGCAGCCCTACTAGCGGGGGGTACACCGGGGAGCTGTTTTTT	CASSPTSGGYTGELFF
.	TRBV30	TRBJ2-7	.	TGTGCCTGGAGCGGGAGTCGCGTGAGCTCCTACGAGCAGTACTTC	CAWSGSRVSSYEQYF
TRBD1	TRBV14	TRBJ1-2	.	TGTGCCAGCAGCCACCCCGGGACAGGGGCCTTTCGTGGCTACACCTTC	CASSHPGTGAFRGYTF
.	TRBV29-1	TRBJ1-2	.	TGCAGCGTTGAAGGGAGGGGACCAGGGCTCCCCCTCTATGGCTACACCTTC	CSVEGRGPGLPLYGYTF
.	TRBV4-2	TRBJ2-7	.	TGTGCCAGCAGCCAAGGAGCGGGCCCACAATGGGAGCAGTACTTC	CASSQGAGPQWEQYF
.	TRBV7-9	TRBJ1-1	.	TGTGCCAGCAGCCCAGGGCAGGGCGTAGCTTTCTTT	CASSPGQGVAFF
.	TRBV30	TRBJ2-7	.	TGTGCTCTCAAACGGTCACTAGACTCCTACGAGCAGTACTTC	CALKRSLDSYEQYF
.	TRBV10-3	TRBJ2-3	once	TGTGCCATCAGTGAGTCAGCCTTATCGGATACGCAGTATTTT	CAISESALSDTQYF
.	TRBV6-1	TRBJ1-1	.	TGTGCCAGCAGTGAATTTCCGGGAACTGAAGCTTTCTTT	CASSEFPGTEAFF
.	TRBV19	TRBJ1-1	.	TGTGCCAGTACTTCCCAGGGAAATCAAGCTTTCTTT	CASTSQGNQAFF